This T cell receptor beta chain was observed in a study of blood T cell repertoires in COVID-19. Whole-study context: Among Cohort 3 donors, those recovered had two negative PCRs, clearance, or symptom resolution. The analysed material was cDNA or gDNA that came from T cells, B-cell-depleted T cells, or PBMCs. Whether acute or convalescent, the COVID-19 samples came from the United States, Italy and Spain.

Assay used: immunoSEQ multiplex PCR; TCRdb lists only in-frame clones, some missing. Here the sample spans 150,000 to 200,000 clones, around 87% being singletons. In germline, CDR1 is KGHDR, CDR2 SFDVKD. V was clipped by 1 base and J by 4 bases; unmatched bases: 9. The CDR3 contains 17 residues. Cohorts were based on clinical histories the participants reported. This TCR was recovered from a woman aged 40-49 years in a cohort exposed to, infected with or recovered from COVID-19 (not recorded which). The chain carries TRBV24-1 and TRBJ2-5; TRBD2 matches 9 bases. The sample taken for sequencing was PBMCs or T cells enriched from blood (not recorded which). The DNA for the CDR3 is TGTGCCACCAGTGATTTTGCTAGCGGGATAATTGGAGAGACCCAGTACTTC. Translated, it gives CATSDFASGIIGETQYF.